The clone carrying this TCR beta chain was observed a handful of times. The data derive from a study of patients and donors after allogeneic stem cell transplantation. Germline lookup yields CDR1 MNHEY and CDR2 SVGAGI. V lost 7 bases and J lost 7; bases outside the gene matches: 10. The CDR3 totals 14 residues. One entry per CDR3 protein results from TCRdb running MiXCR on the RT-PCR reads. Seen here are about 74,000 distinct CDR3 sequences, around a quarter observed once, and the top ten hold less than 30%. The sequence came from a human donor who was either an allogeneic HSCT recipient or a stem cell or donor lymphocyte infusion donor (not recorded which). It is not recorded whose cells these are; they may come from a transplant donor. Sequencing used blood, either unsorted or a sorted T cell fraction (not recorded which). The chain uses TRBV6-5 and TRBJ2-1; 7 bases are shared with TRBD1. In nucleotides, the CDR3 is TGTGCCAGCATTAAGTCCGGGACAGCAAATGAGCAGTTCTTC. Translating gives CASIKSGTANEQFF.